The 14 T cell receptor beta chains below come from one sample, sequenced in a study of identical twins. TCRdb redid the calling of the 5' RACE reads with MiXCR, one entry per CDR3 protein. Of about 730,000 distinct CDR3 sequences in the sample, 21% were seen once. The sample also formed part of further work on T cells expressing NK-cell markers.

The specimen sequenced was PBMCs. The receptors derive from a woman younger than 30 in good health.

This clonotype was detected ten times or more. J is TRBJ2-5 and V is TRBV7-6; 8 positions agree with TRBD2. Trimming cost V 5 bases and J 7 bases; bases outside gene matches: 3. CDR3 length equals 12 residues. Germline loops: CDR1 SGHVS, CDR2 FNYEAQ. CDR3 residues: CASSPGGGTQYF. The CDR3 region has the DNA TGTGCCAGCAGCCCCGGGGGGGGGACCCAGTACTTC.

The chain is built from TRBV2 and TRBJ2-5; tentative D call: TRBD1 (6 bases). This CDR3 has 16 amino acids. The ends were cut back, 3 bases at V and 5 bases at J, with 19 bases in the middle. The germline V gene encodes CDR1 SNHLY and CDR2 FYNNEI. CDR3 in DNA: TGTGCCAGCAGTGATTTTAAGGGACACCCCGGGGAGACCCAGTACTTC. Its translation is CASSDFKGHPGETQYF. Full variable domain (missing parts from reference TRBV2 and TRBJ2-5): EPEVTQTPSHQVTQMGQEVILRCVPISNHLYFYWYRQILGQKVEFLVSFYNNEISEKSEIFDDQFSVERPDGSNFTLKIRSTKLEDSAMYFCASSDFKGHPGETQYFGPGTRLLVL.

This clonotype was recorded many times. The chain combines TRBV20-1 with TRBJ1-1, with D maybe TRBD1 (6 bases). The CDR3 contains 13 residues. Trimming left V 3 bases short and J 0 bases short, with 8 bases between. Germline lookup yields CDR1 DFQATT and CDR2 SNEGSKA (reference sequence). The CDR3 DNA is TGCAGTGCTAGCAGGACAGTGAACACTGAAGCTTTCTTT. Translating it yields CSASRTVNTEAFF.

The CDR3 DNA reads as TGCAGTGCTAGGGAGGAGATTTCGGGCGGGCAGTTCTTC. It yields the protein CSAREEISGGQFF. The rearrangement links TRBV20-1 to TRBJ2-1; perhaps TRBD2 as D (5 bases). V lost 3 bases to trimming and J lost 12 bases, with 18 bases between them. CDR3 size: 13 residues. The germline V gene encodes CDR1 DFQATT and CDR2 SNEGSKA (reference sequence).

The gene calls are TRBV12-3 or TRBV12-4 and TRBJ2-5; 8 bases fit TRBD2. The CDR3 has 13 residues. Trimming took 5 bases from V and 14 from J; bases not matched to a gene: 13. CDR3 protein: CASSALAGPPSYF. CDR3 bases: TGTGCCAGCAGTGCTTTAGCGGGGCCCCCGTCCTACTTC.

As concerns this clonotype: This could be a read error, since a much larger clone is one nucleotide away. The V gene is TRBV12-3 or TRBV12-4, the J gene TRBJ2-7; D gene unclear. With 3 bases removed from V and 2 bases from J, the gap between germline ends came to 14 bases. The length of the CDR3 is 15 residues. For the CDR3, the DNA is TGTGCCAGCAGTTTGCGGCAGACCGAGGCCTACGAGCAGTACTTC. This codes for CASSLRQTEAYEQYF.

This sequence joins TRBV4-1 and TRBJ2-1; 10 bases match TRBD1. The CDR3 sequence is 14 residues long. The V segment lost 8 bases and the J segment 8 bases; nucleotides outside the gene matches: 9. CDR1 MGHRA and CDR2 YSYEKL come from the germline V gene. This CDR3 reads CASRDRGVGDEQFF. CDR3 sequence (DNA): TGCGCCAGCCGGGACAGGGGAGTCGGCGATGAGCAGTTCTTC.

This clonotype turned up a few times. V and J are TRBV12-3 or TRBV12-4 and TRBJ2-7; D is unclear. Trimming removed 6 bases from V and 7 bases from J, with 13 bases in between. CDR3 length: 12 amino acids. The CDR3 DNA sequence: TGTGCCAGCAGCTCTCCCCCTTTGGAGCAGTACTTC. As protein: CASSSPPLEQYF.

This clonotype showed up just a few times. This chain links TRBV5-1 with TRBJ2-1; 8 nucleotides line up with TRBD1. Germline V gene lookup returns CDR1 SGHRS and CDR2 YFSETQ. This CDR3 has 16 amino acids. V trimming: 2 bases; J trimming: 2 bases; junction bases outside the gene matches: 6. Here the CDR3 DNA reads TGCGCCAGCAGCTTCCCGACAGGGGCGCCCTACAATGAGCAGTTCTTC. Protein product: CASSFPTGAPYNEQFF.

V gene TRBV20-1 combines with J gene TRBJ2-3, with 7 bases lining up with TRBD1. CDR3 length: 14 residues. Germline CDR1 is DFQATT and CDR2 is SNEGSKA (reference sequence). Unmatched junction bases numbered 8, after V lost 6 bases and J lost 2 bases. CDR3 sequence: CSAPGGYYTDTQYF. CDR3 bases: TGCAGTGCCCCAGGGGGTTACTACACAGATACGCAGTATTTT.

This clonotype was recorded at least ten times. This rearrangement joins TRBV7-9 to TRBJ2-1; maybe TRBD2 (7 bases). V lost 4 bases to trimming and J lost 5 bases, with 15 bases between them. The CDR3 spans 15 residues. Germline loops: CDR1 SEHNR, CDR2 FQNEAQ (reference sequence). DNA for the CDR3: TGTGCCAGCAGCTCCCGGGGGGCCTATGACAATGAGCAGTTCTTC. It codes for CASSSRGAYDNEQFF.

The chain joins TRBV6-5 to TRBJ2-2, with TRBD1 matching 8 bases. Germline V CDR1 and CDR2: MNHEY, SVGAGI. The CDR3 loop spans 16 amino acids. J lost 6 bases, V lost 2 bases, and 8 bases had no gene match. CDR3 loop: CASSYLRGRFPGELFF. Written as DNA, the CDR3 is TGTGCCAGCAGTTACCTCAGGGGGCGTTTCCCCGGGGAGCTGTTTTTT.

V gene TRBV14 combines with J gene TRBJ2-7; D is ambiguous. The CDR3 is 13 amino acids. Germline-derived CDR1 and CDR2 are SGHDN and FVKESK. The V and J ends lost 1 base and 9 bases respectively, with 13 bases between them. CDR3 protein: CASSQVWVLGQYF. In DNA form, the CDR3 reads TGTGCCAGCAGCCAAGTGTGGGTTCTGGGGCAGTACTTC.

A few counts support this clonotype. V is TRBV11-3 and J is TRBJ2-1; D not certain. The V and J ends lost 1 base and 5 bases respectively, with 9 bases between them. This CDR3 region has 14 residues. Germline lookup yields CDR1 SGHNT and CDR2 YENEEA. The CDR3 sequence is CASSLAFINNEQFF. DNA of the CDR3: TGTGCCAGCAGCTTAGCCTTCATTAACAATGAGCAGTTCTTC. Supplemented by reference TRBV11-3 and TRBJ2-1, the full variable domain reads EAGVVQSPRYKIIEKKQPVAFWCNPISGHNTLYWYLQNLGQGPELLIRYENEEAVDDSQLPKDRFSAERLKGVDSTLKIQPAELGDSAVYLCASSLAFINNEQFFGPGTRLTVL.